Described below is a single T cell receptor (beta chain) sequence and its context. Authors' data handling: Nucleated cell number was recorded as an estimate derived from reference gene primer amplification. Method: immunoSEQ multiplex PCR; TCRdb's copy keeps in-frame clones and lacks some. The V and J calls and clone size come from that table; D and trimming were worked out from the DNA. The sample consists of approximately 69,000 clones, 73% of them appearing once. This record comes from a study of blood T cell repertoires in COVID-19. Turning to the study itself: There were acute and convalescent COVID-19 samples, and they came from the United States, Italy and Spain.

The CDR3 covers 12 residues. V was pared by 2 bases and J by 6 bases, with 6 bases between. Looked up from germline, CDR1 is MDHEN and CDR2 is SYDVKM. Sequenced sample: peripheral blood. The TCR sequence derives from a man between 60 and 75 years old with acute or convalescent COVID-19. The rearrangement uses TRBV28 and TRBJ2-3; D might be TRBD2 (6 bases). The CDR3: CASSLGGDTQYF. The CDR3 DNA sequence: TGTGCCAGCAGTTTAGGGGGGGATACGCAGTATTTT.